This TCR beta chain was retrieved from a study of shared clonotypes between healthy human individuals. At the level of the study: Every donor yielded three CD4 naive, three CD4 memory, two CD8 naive and one CD8 memory plate.

Here immunoSEQ multiplex PCR was the method, and the copy in TCRdb shows in-frame clones only, minus some. The table has roughly 2.2 million clones, 85% to 95% seen once. Broader study findings: The donor pool, a small one, limited the genetic and exposure-history diversity represented.

Notes on this clone: Its target is unknown.

The TCR was taken from a young man in good health. Some clones in this sample may be carry-over from other donors' samples. Sequencing was performed on naive CD4+ T cells from PBMCs. Sample subset: CD45RA+ positively selected.

The CDR3 DNA sequence: TGTGCCAGCAGCGTAGGAACTTTGGGGGGTGAAAAACTGTTTTTT. Protein: CASSVGTLGGEKLFF. V and J are TRBV9 and TRBJ1-4; the D gene is possibly TRBD1 (5 bases). The ends were cut back, 0 bases at V and 7 bases at J, with 13 bases in the middle. CDR1 and CDR2 (germline): SGDLS, YYNGEE. The CDR3 is 15 residues long.